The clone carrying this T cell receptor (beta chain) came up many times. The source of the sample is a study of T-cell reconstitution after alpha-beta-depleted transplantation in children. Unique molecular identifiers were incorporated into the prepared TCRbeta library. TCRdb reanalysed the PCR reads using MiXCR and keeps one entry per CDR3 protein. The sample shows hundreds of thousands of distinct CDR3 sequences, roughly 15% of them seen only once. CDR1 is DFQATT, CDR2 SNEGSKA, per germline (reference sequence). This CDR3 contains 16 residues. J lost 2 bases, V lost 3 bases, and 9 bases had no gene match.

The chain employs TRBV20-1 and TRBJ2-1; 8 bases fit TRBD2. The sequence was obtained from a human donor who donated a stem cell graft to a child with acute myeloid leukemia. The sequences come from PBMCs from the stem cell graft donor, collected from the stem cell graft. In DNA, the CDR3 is TGCAGTGCTAGCCCAAGACTAGCGAGAACCTACAATGAGCAGTTCTTC. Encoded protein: CSASPRLARTYNEQFF.